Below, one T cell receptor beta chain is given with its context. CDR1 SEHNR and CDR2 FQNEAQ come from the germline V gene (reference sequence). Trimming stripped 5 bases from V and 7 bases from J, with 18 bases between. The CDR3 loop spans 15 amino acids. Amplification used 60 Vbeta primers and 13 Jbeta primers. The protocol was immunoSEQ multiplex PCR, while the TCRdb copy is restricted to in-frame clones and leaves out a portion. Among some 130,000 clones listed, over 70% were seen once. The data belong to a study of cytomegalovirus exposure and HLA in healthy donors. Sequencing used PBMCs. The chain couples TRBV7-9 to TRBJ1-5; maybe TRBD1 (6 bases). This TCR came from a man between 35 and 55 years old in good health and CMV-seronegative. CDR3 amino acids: CASSPLGGAHQPQHF. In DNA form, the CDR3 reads TGTGCCAGCAGCCCCCTTGGGGGGGCCCACCAGCCCCAGCATTTT.